What follows is one T cell receptor (beta chain) and its context. Its antigen remains unknown. The record originates from a study of T cell responses to AZD1222 COVID-19 vaccine. The study's findings and limits: Repertoire sampling was restricted to post-peak T cell response timepoints. Within unmutated variant regions lay the reported targets of nearly half of spike-specific TCRs. White British donors predominated, females outnumbered males, and clonal diversity was possibly underestimated. Baseline serostatus was positive in only a handful of AZD1222 recipients.

The method was immunoSEQ multiplex PCR; TCRdb's version includes in-frame clones alone and lacks a portion of them. This sample has about 130,000 clones, with roughly 90% found just once. V lost 4 bases and J lost 0, with 10 bases in between. Germline assignment: CDR1 MNHEY and CDR2 SVGAGI. The CDR3 loop spans 15 amino acids. The genes are TRBV6-5 and TRBJ1-3; a weak D match, TRBD1 (6 bases). This TCR derives from an adult in good health. This specimen was peripheral blood, taken on day 0 of AZD1222 vaccination. CDR3 coding DNA: TGTGCCAGCAGTTTTGGACAGAACTCTGGAAACACCATATATTTT. Translated: CASSFGQNSGNTIYF.